Each of the 9 T cell receptor beta chains below was sequenced from the same sample in a study of identical twins (dated by TCRdb to the mid-2010s). The library was made by 5' RACE. The sequencer listed for this sample is Illumina HiSeq 2000. In-frame beta chains were kept once TCRdb had trimmed the public reads at Q25 with fastp and called clones with MiXCR. Identical CDR3 protein sequences are pooled into one entry, listed with their most common genes and DNA. Counted in this sample were roughly 1.6 million distinct CDR3 sequences; around 29% of them appeared once. 0.27% of the sample lies in the top ten. Sequencing was carried out using cord blood. The receptors stem from a newborn girl in good health.

This chain joins TRBV7-2 and TRBJ2-3; no reliable D call. The germline CDR1 and CDR2 sequences are SGHTA and FQGNSA. The CDR3 has 14 amino acids. Trimming removed 3 bases from V and 2 bases from J, with 9 bases in between. CDR3 in DNA: TGTGCCAGCAGCTTTCCGAGACTCACAGATACGCAGTATTTT. Translation gives CASSFPRLTDTQYF.

The CDR3 DNA follows: TGCAGTGCTAGAGACCCGACAGGGCTAGCGGGATCCTACAATGAGCAGTTCTTC. Its protein product is CSARDPTGLAGSYNEQFF. The V call is TRBV20-1, the J call TRBJ2-1, with 9 bases aligning to TRBD2. J lost 1 base, V lost 0 bases, and 10 bases had no gene match. This CDR3 contains 18 residues. Germline CDR1 reads DFQATT; CDR2 reads SNEGSKA (reference sequence).

The chain combines TRBV27 with TRBJ1-4; TRBD1 might be the D (5 bases). The CDR3 contains 18 residues. Germline V lookup: CDR1 MNHEY, CDR2 SMNVEV (reference sequence). Trimming took 3 bases from V and 6 from J, leaving 23 bases between them. The CDR3 region is CASSLQPGTPRIDEKLFF. CDR3 nucleotides: TGTGCCAGCAGTTTGCAACCCGGGACGCCGAGGATCGATGAAAAACTGTTTTTT.

The chain employs TRBV10-3 and TRBJ2-2; 7 bases align to TRBD1. The CDR3 extends over 14 amino acids. Unmatched junction bases numbered 7, after V lost 4 bases and J lost 8 bases. Germline-derived CDR1 and CDR2 are ENHRY and SYGVKD. DNA of the CDR3: TGTGCCATCAGTGGGAACAGGGGATTGGGGGAGCTGTTTTTT. Its translation: CAISGNRGLGELFF.

This clonotype was counted ten times or more. The chain couples TRBV3-1 to TRBJ1-2; D is unclear. V gave up 0 bases and J gave up 5 bases, with 7 bases separating them. The CDR3 is 13 amino acids. From germline, CDR1 is LGHDT and CDR2 YNNKEL (reference sequence). This chain's CDR3 is CASSQESLYGYTF. CDR3 bases: TGTGCCAGCAGCCAAGAAAGTCTTTATGGCTACACCTTC. Complete variable domain (other parts from reference TRBV3-1 and TRBJ1-2): DTAVSQTPKYLVTQMGNDKSIKCEQNLGHDTMYWYKQDSKKFLKIMFSYNNKELIINETVPNRFSPKSPDKAHLNLHINSLELGDSAVYFCASSQESLYGYTFGSGTRLTVV.

Only a few counts were recorded for this clonotype. V and J are TRBV5-1 and TRBJ1-1; a weak D match, TRBD1 (5 bases). The CDR3 is 13 residues long. Deletions cut 1 base from V and 5 bases from J, with 9 bases between. Germline V gives CDR1 SGHRS, CDR2 YFSETQ. CDR3 protein: CASSLSRATEAFF. The CDR3 nucleotides are TGCGCCAGCAGCTTGAGCAGGGCGACTGAAGCTTTCTTT.

J is TRBJ2-3 and V is TRBV7-9; 8 bases agree with TRBD1. Germline lookup yields CDR1 SEHNR and CDR2 FQNEAQ (reference sequence). V was pared by 3 bases and J by 4 bases, with 9 bases of the junction left unmatched. The CDR3 has 16 residues. The CDR3 DNA reads as TGTGCCAGCAGCTTTCCTCTGGACAGGGTATCAGATACGCAGTATTTT. Translating gives CASSFPLDRVSDTQYF.

This clonotype came up a few times. The chain joins TRBV28 to TRBJ2-7; D unclear. The length of the CDR3 is 14 residues. The germline V gene has CDR1 MDHEN and CDR2 SYDVKM. V was trimmed by 2 bases and J by 2 bases, leaving 10 bases between them. CDR3 bases: TGTGCCAGCAGTTTAACCGGGTACCCCTACGAGCAGTACTTC. This sequence encodes CASSLTGYPYEQYF.

This clonotype was seen a handful of times. The rearrangement uses TRBV5-1 and TRBJ1-3; no clear D. Trimming shortened V by 1 base and J by 0 bases, and 8 bases separated the two germline ends. The germline V gene encodes CDR1 SGHRS and CDR2 YFSETQ. The CDR3 is 15 amino acids. The CDR3 region is CASSLLLSSGNTIYF. The CDR3 DNA sequence: TGCGCCAGCAGCTTGCTCCTGAGCTCTGGAAACACCATATATTTT.